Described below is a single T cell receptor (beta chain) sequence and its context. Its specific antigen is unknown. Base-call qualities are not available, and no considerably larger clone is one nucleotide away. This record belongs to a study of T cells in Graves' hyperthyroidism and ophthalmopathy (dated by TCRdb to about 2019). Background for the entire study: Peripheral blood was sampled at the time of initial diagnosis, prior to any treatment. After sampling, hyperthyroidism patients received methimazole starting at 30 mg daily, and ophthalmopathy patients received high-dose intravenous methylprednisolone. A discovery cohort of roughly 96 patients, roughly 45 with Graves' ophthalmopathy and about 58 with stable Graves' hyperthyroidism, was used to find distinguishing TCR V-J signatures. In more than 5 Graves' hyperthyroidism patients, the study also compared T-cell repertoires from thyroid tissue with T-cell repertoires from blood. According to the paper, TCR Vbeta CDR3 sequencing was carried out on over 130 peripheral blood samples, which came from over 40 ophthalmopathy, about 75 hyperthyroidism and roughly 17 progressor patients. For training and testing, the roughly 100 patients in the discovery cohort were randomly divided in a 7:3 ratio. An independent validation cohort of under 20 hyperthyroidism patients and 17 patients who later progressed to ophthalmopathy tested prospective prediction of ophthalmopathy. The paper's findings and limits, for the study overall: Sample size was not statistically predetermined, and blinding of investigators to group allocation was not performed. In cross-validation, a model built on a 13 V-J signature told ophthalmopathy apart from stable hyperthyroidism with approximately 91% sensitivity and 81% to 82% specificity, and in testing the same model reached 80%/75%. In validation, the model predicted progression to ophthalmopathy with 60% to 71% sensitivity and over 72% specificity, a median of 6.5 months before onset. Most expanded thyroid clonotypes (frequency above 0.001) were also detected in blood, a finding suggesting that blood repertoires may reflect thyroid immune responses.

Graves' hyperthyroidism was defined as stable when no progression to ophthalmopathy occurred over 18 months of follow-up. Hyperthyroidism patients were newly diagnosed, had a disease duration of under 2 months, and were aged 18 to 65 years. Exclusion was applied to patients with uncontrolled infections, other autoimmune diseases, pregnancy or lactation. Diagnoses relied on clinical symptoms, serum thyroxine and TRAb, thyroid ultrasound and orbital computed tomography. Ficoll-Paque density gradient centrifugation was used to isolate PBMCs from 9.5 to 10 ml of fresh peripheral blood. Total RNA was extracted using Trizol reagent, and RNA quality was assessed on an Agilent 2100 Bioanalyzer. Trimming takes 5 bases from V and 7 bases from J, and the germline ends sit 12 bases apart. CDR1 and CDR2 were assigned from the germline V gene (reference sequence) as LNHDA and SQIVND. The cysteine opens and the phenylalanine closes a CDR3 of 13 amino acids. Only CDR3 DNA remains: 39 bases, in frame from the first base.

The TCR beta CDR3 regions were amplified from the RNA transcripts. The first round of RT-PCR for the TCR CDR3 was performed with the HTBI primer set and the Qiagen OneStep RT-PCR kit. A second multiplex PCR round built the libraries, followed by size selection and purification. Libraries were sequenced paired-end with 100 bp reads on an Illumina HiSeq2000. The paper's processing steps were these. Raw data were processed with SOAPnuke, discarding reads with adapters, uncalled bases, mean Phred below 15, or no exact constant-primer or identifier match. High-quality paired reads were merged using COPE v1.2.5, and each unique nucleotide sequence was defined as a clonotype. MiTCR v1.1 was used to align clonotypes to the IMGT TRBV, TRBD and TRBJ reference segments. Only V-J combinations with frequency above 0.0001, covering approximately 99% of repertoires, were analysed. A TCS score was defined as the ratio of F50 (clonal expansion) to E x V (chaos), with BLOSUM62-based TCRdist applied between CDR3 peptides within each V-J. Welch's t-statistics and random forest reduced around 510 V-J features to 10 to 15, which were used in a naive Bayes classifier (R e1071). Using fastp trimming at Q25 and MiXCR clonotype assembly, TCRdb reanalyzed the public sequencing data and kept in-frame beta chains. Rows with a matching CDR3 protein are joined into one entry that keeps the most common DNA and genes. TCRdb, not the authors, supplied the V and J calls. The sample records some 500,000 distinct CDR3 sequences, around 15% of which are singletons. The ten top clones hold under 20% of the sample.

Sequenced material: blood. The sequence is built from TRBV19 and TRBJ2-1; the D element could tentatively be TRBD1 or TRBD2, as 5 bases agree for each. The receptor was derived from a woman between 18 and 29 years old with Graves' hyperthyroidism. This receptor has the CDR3 CASSVGGSNEQFF. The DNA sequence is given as TGTGCCAGTAGTGTTGGGGGTAGTAATGAGCAGTTCTTC.